This T cell receptor beta chain was sequenced in a study of metastatic and nonmetastatic thyroid tumors. MiXCR reprocessed the PCR reads for TCRdb. The sample has some 21,000 clones, roughly 28% seen once. V was shortened by 1 base and J by 4 bases, with 13 bases between the two germline ends. This CDR3 has 16 amino acids. Germline V gene sequence: CDR1 SGHAT, CDR2 FQNNGV. Thyroid surgery was preceded by no treatment in any patient. This chain connects TRBV11-2 to TRBJ2-2; D gene ambiguous. The sequence was collected from a male donor with papillary thyroid cancer or a benign thyroid nodule (not recorded which). Some clones in this sample may be carry-over from other donors' samples. The sequenced sample was tumor tissue. CDR3 DNA sequence: TGTGCCAGCAGCTTAGGTTCAGTCGGACGCACCGGGGAGCTGTTTTTT. Its protein is CASSLGSVGRTGELFF.